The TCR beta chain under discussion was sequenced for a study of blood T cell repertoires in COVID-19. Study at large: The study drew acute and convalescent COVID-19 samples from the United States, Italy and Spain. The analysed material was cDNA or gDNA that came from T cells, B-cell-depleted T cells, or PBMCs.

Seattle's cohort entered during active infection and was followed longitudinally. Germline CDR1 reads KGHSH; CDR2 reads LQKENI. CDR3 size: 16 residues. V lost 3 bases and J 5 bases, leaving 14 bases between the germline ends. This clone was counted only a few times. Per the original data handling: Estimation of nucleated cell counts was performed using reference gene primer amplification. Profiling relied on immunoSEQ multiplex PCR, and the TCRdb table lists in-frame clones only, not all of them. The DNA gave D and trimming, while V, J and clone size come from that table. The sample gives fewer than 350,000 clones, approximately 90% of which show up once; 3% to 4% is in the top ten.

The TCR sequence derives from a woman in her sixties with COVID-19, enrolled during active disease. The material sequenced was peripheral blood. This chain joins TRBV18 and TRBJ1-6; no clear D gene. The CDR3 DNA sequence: TGTGCCAGCTCACCGGTTATGCAACGGGATAATTCACCCCTCCACTTT. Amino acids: CASSPVMQRDNSPLHF. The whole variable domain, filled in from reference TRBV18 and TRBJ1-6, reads NAGVMQNPRHLVRRRGQEARLRCSPMKGHSHVYWYRQLPEEGLKFMVYLQKENIIDESGMPKERFSAEFPKEGPSILRIQQVVRGDSAAYFCASSPVMQRDNSPLHFGNGTRLTVT.